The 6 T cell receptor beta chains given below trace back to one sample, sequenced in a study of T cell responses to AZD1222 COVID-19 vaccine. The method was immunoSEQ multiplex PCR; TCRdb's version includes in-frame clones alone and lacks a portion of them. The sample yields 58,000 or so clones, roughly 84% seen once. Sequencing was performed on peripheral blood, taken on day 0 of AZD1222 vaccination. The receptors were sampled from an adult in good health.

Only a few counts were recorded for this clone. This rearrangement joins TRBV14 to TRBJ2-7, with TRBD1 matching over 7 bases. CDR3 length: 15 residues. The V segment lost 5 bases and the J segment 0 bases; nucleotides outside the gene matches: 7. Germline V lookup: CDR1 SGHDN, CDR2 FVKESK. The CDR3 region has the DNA TGTGCCAGCAGCGCGTCGACAGGGAGCTCCTACGAGCAGTACTTC. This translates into CASSASTGSSYEQYF.

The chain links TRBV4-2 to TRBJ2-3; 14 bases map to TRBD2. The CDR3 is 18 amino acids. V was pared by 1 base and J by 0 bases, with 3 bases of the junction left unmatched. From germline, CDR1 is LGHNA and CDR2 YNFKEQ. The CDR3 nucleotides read TGTGCCAGCAGCCAAGGACTAGCGGGGGGGCCTAGCACAGATACGCAGTATTTT. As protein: CASSQGLAGGPSTDTQYF.

In DNA, the CDR3 is TGTGCCAGCAGCTTTCGGGACCATAATTCACCCCTCCACTTT. It encodes CASSFRDHNSPLHF. The chain carries TRBV5-6 and TRBJ1-6; possibly TRBD1 for D (5 bases). The CDR3 spans 14 residues. The germline V and J ends were trimmed by 2 bases and 5 bases, with 8 bases remaining between them. Germline CDR1 is SGHDT and CDR2 is YYEEEE.

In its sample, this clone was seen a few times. CDR3 nucleotides: TGCGCCAGCAGTGAGTTCTCCCACACAGGGGGCTACACTGAAGCTTTCTTT. Protein product: CASSEFSHTGGYTEAFF. The genes are TRBV10-1 and TRBJ1-1, with 9 bases fitting TRBD1. Trimming removed 1 base from V and 3 bases from J; junction bases left unmatched: 9. In germline, CDR1 is WNHNN, CDR2 SYGVQD (reference sequence). This CDR3 has 17 amino acids.

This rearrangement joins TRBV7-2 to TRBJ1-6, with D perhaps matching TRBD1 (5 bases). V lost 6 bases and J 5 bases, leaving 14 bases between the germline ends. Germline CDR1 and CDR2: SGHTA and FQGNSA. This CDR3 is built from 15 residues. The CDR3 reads CASRPGRGNNSPLHF. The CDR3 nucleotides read TGTGCCAGCAGGCCCGGACGGGGGAATAATTCACCCCTCCACTTT.

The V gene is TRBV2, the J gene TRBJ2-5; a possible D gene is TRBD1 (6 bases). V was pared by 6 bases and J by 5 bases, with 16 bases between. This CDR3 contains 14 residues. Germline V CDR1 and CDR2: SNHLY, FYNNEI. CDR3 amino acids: CASRNRAGFETQYF. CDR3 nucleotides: TGTGCCAGCAGAAACAGGGCAGGGTTTGAGACCCAGTACTTC.